This TCR beta chain was identified during a study of cytomegalovirus exposure and HLA in healthy donors. Use of 60 Vbeta and 13 Jbeta primers characterized the PCR. Sequencing used immunoSEQ multiplex PCR; TCRdb keeps in-frame clones, though not all of them. The profile shows fewer than 200,000 clones, more than 80% of them singletons. The source of this sequence is a woman aged 18-29 years in good health and CMV-seronegative. Sample: PBMCs.

The CDR3 spells CASSPGTGGYGYTF. The CDR3 DNA reads TGTGCCAGCAGCCCCGGGACAGGGGGCTATGGCTACACCTTC. This chain connects TRBV5-4 to TRBJ1-2; 11 positions match TRBD1. The germline CDR1 and CDR2 sequences are SGHNT and YYREEE (reference sequence). The CDR3 length is 14 residues. J was trimmed by 4 bases and V by 4 bases; bases with no gene match: 3.